The present entry profiles one T cell receptor (beta chain) with its context. This CDR3 has 14 amino acids. Germline values: CDR1 MNHNS, CDR2 SASEGT. This entry belongs to a study of monozygotic twins with inflammatory bowel disease. TCRdb reprocessed the 5' RACE reads, with one entry per CDR3 protein and no DNA. The sample totals 200,000 to 250,000 distinct CDR3 sequences. The TCR sequence derives from a human donor with ulcerative colitis or Crohn's disease, or a healthy co-twin of an affected twin (not recorded which). V usage is TRBV6-1 and J usage is TRBJ2-2; no DNA is available, so the TRBD1 call from TCRdb remains unchecked. Sequenced material: blood. This CDR3 is CASRWRGRTGELFF.